Shown below are 10 T cell receptor beta chains from a single sample sequenced in a study of cytomegalovirus exposure and HLA in healthy donors. The PCR ran on 60 Vbeta and 13 Jbeta primers. Measured with immunoSEQ multiplex PCR; TCRdb has only the in-frame clones, and not every one. The table shows 75,000 to 95,000 clones, with about 90% occurring only once. Sequencing input: PBMCs. The receptors here all came from a man aged 18 to 30 in good health and CMV-seronegative.

The rearrangement joins TRBV12-5 to TRBJ2-1, with 15 bases that match TRBD2. The CDR3 has 18 amino acids. The ends lost 2 bases at V and 5 bases at J; junction bases unmatched: 7. Looked up from germline, CDR1 is LGHNT and CDR2 is FRNRAP. The CDR3 nucleotides are TGTGCTAGTGGTTTGTCGGGACTAGCGGGAGGTGGGAACAATGAGCAGTTCTTC. Its protein is CASGLSGLAGGGNNEQFF.

Worth noting for this clone: One end of the junction varies from germline; a read error may be responsible. Other DNA sequences in this specimen translate into the identical CDR3. The chain is built from TRBV5-8 and TRBJ2-1, with 15 bases matching TRBD2. Germline CDR1 reads SGHTS; CDR2 reads YDEGEE. The CDR3 length is 14 residues. This chain's CDR3 is CASSLGLAGGSRFF. The DNA of the CDR3 is TGTGCTAGCAGCTTGGGACTAGCGGGAGGTAGTCGGTTCTTC.

V usage is TRBV15 and J usage is TRBJ2-3; unclear D gene. Trimming removed 0 bases at V and 0 bases at J, with 10 bases between. This CDR3 comprises 16 residues. In germline, CDR1 is LNHNV, CDR2 YYDKDF (reference sequence). The CDR3 region is CATSRDFPSSTDTQYF. CDR3 nucleotides: TGTGCCACCAGCAGAGATTTCCCCAGTAGCACAGATACGCAGTATTTT.

The genes are TRBV4-2 and TRBJ2-5; 8 bases map to TRBD2. The J call may be mistaken, given a closer DNA end match to TRBJ2-7. Germline V lookup: CDR1 LGHNA, CDR2 YNFKEQ. The CDR3 extends over 18 amino acids. In DNA form, the CDR3 reads TGTGCCAGCAGCCAAGATTTGAAAGGAGCGGGAGCAAGCTACGAGCAGTACTTC. Translating gives CASSQDLKGAGASYEQYF.

The CDR3 coding sequence is TGCGCCAGCAGCCAAGAACGGCCTAGCGGGAGGGCCAGATACACCGGGGAGCTGTTTTTT. It specifies CASSQERPSGRARYTGELFF. The chain recombines TRBV4-1 with TRBJ2-2; TRBD2 aligns across 12 bases. The germline CDR1 and CDR2 sequences are MGHRA and YSYEKL. V lost 0 bases and J lost 3; bases outside the gene matches: 11. The CDR3 has 20 amino acids.

The count of this clone is one. This chain connects TRBV28 to TRBJ1-2, with D uncertain. There are 13 residues in the CDR3. Trimming shortened V by 3 bases and J by 8 bases, and 13 bases separated the two germline ends. Germline CDR1 and CDR2: MDHEN and SYDVKM. The CDR3 nucleotides read TGTGCCAGCAGTTTGGAGGGATTTCGAGGCTACACCTTC. Translated: CASSLEGFRGYTF.

The chain recombines TRBV19 with TRBJ2-3; TRBD2 agrees at 10 bases. The CDR3 sequence is 14 residues long. Germline loops: CDR1 LNHDA, CDR2 SQIVND (reference sequence). Trimming at V came to 6 bases and at J to 8 bases, leaving 8 bases not matched to a gene. The CDR3 sequence: CASRSLAGGGTQYF. The CDR3 bases are TGTGCCAGTAGGTCCTTAGCGGGAGGAGGTACGCAGTATTTT. The variable domain in full, with the rest retrieved from reference TRBV19 and TRBJ2-3, is DGGITQSPKYLFRKEGQNVTLSCEQNLNHDAMYWYRQDPGQGLRLIYYSQIVNDFQKGDIAEGYSVSREKKESFPLTVTSAQKNPTAFYLCASRSLAGGGTQYFGPGTRLTVL.

The rearrangement links TRBV6-6 to TRBJ2-5, with 7 bases lining up with TRBD2. CDR3 length equals 13 residues. The V gene's germline CDR1 is MNHNY and CDR2 SVGAGI (reference sequence). V lost 4 bases, J lost 3 bases, and 2 bases stayed unmatched. DNA for the CDR3: TGTGCCAGCAGTTGGGGGGGGGAAGAGACCCAGTACTTC. The encoded protein is CASSWGGEETQYF.

The chain joins TRBV4-3 to TRBJ2-3; 14 bases fit TRBD2. The CDR3 loop spans 17 amino acids. Germline values: CDR1 LGHNA, CDR2 YSLEER. Germline trimming cut 6 bases from V and 6 bases from J; bases unmatched to any gene: 11. The CDR3 bases are TGCGCCAGCAGGTCCGGGACTAGCGGGAGTACGGGGGATACGCAGTATTTT. This translates into CASRSGTSGSTGDTQYF.

J is TRBJ2-7 and V is TRBV18, with a tentative D call TRBD2 (5 bases). Per germline, CDR1 KGHSH and CDR2 LQKENI. The CDR3 runs 13 residues. V was clipped by 2 bases and J by 6 bases, with 11 bases between them. The CDR3 sequence: CASSPNEGGEQYF. CDR3 nucleotides: TGTGCCAGCTCACCAAACGAGGGCGGCGAGCAGTACTTC.